The 9 T cell receptor beta chains given below trace back to one sample, sequenced in a study of blood T cell repertoires in COVID-19. Sequenced by immunoSEQ multiplex PCR; TCRdb stores in-frame clones only, minus some. Among about 150,000 clones, 70% to 90% were seen once, and the ten largest hold 7.5% to 8.5%. The sequencing sample was made of peripheral blood. These receptors were taken from a woman aged 55-70 years with COVID-19, enrolled during active disease.

This chain uses TRBV2 with TRBJ1-6; TRBD1 matches at 10 bases. The germline gives CDR1 SNHLY, CDR2 FYNNEI. This CDR3 is built from 20 residues. Germline trimming cut 4 bases from V and 0 bases from J; bases unmatched to any gene: 12. CDR3 coding DNA: TGTGCCAGCAGTGGAAGACAGGGGGCGCTTCTGAGCTCCTATAATTCACCCCTCCACTTT. Translation gives CASSGRQGALLSSYNSPLHF.

This chain joins TRBV3-1 (or the pseudogene TRBV3-2) and TRBJ2-6; TRBD2 matches 10 bases. CDR1 and CDR2 from the germline V gene are LGHDT and YNNKEL (reference sequence). V shed 5 bases and J 0 bases; nucleotides not matched to a gene: 7. The CDR3 covers 18 residues. In nucleotides, the CDR3 is TGTGCCAGCAGCGTCAGCGGGAGGGGGCCCTCTGGGGCCAACGTCCTGACTTTC. Amino acid sequence: CASSVSGRGPSGANVLTF.

The chain links TRBV29-1 to TRBJ1-2, with D possibly being TRBD1 (5 bases). Trimming shortened V by 4 bases and J by 0 bases, and 15 bases separated the two germline ends. The CDR3 contains 15 residues. The germline V gene encodes CDR1 SQVTM and CDR2 ANQGSEA. CDR3 amino acids: CSVGSGYPSNYGYTF. The DNA of the CDR3 is TGCAGCGTTGGTTCAGGGTACCCCTCTAACTATGGCTACACCTTC.

The J gene is TRBJ2-5, the V gene TRBV6-5; 8 bases are a match to TRBD2. The CDR3 has 14 residues. With 11 bases clipped from V and 4 bases from J, the junction kept 12 bases outside the gene matches. The V gene's germline CDR1 is MNHEY and CDR2 SVGAGI. The CDR3 bases are TGTGCCGGCGCTCCAAGCGGGGGTGGAGAGACCCAGTACTTC. As protein: CAGAPSGGGETQYF.

This clone came up once. This chain joins TRBV14 and TRBJ2-1; 10 bases map to TRBD2. CDR1 and CDR2 (germline): SGHDN, FVKESK. This CDR3 contains 15 residues. Trimming took 2 bases from V and 4 from J; bases not matched to a gene: 2. The CDR3 region has the DNA TGTGCCAGCAGCCAACGGACTAGCGGATACAATGAGCAGTTCTTC. Protein: CASSQRTSGYNEQFF.

This chain joins TRBV19 and TRBJ2-7; 12 bases align to TRBD2. CDR1 and CDR2 (germline): LNHDA, SQIVND (reference sequence). V shed 6 bases, J shed 4 bases, and the junction held 4 bases outside the gene matches. The CDR3 totals 14 residues. The DNA of the CDR3 is TGTGCCAGTAGGGGAACTAGCGGGAGGTACGAGCAGTACTTC. It encodes CASRGTSGRYEQYF.

This clone was seen a single time. V gene TRBV10-2 combines with J gene TRBJ1-2, with a tentative D call TRBD1 (5 bases). Trimming stripped 7 bases from V and 7 bases from J, with 16 bases between. This CDR3 contains 13 residues. Per the germline V gene, CDR1 is WSHSY and CDR2 is SAAADI. This CDR3 is CASTERGSGGYTF. CDR3 bases: TGCGCCAGCACCGAACGGGGGTCTGGTGGCTACACCTTC.

V and J are TRBV19 and TRBJ2-7; D remains unclear. V dropped 5 bases and J dropped 6 bases, with 14 bases sitting between them. The germline CDR1 and CDR2 sequences are LNHDA and SQIVND (reference sequence). The CDR3 runs 13 residues. The CDR3, as DNA: TGTGCCAGTAGTTTTAGTGCTCCGGGCGAGCAGTACTTC. Its protein is CASSFSAPGEQYF.

The rearrangement joins TRBV7-3 to TRBJ2-1, with D unclear. The CDR3 length is 14 residues. The V gene lost 1 base and the J gene lost 8 bases, with 12 bases spanning the gap. Germline CDR1 SGHTA, CDR2 FQGTGA. The CDR3 DNA sequence: TGTGCCAGCAGCTTAATCGGGTTGACTGATGAGCAGTTCTTC. Protein sequence: CASSLIGLTDEQFF.